Listed below are T cell receptor beta chains from one sample, sequenced in a study of OX40 agonist ivuxolimab in advanced cancers. Measured with immunoSEQ multiplex PCR; TCRdb has only the in-frame clones, and not every one. This sample has tens of thousands of clones, with around four fifths found just once. Here the sequenced sample was CD4+ or CD8+ T cells sorted from blood, taken in a trial of the OX40 agonist ivuxolimab. Receptors were obtained from an adult with an advanced solid tumor such as melanoma, head and neck, liver or kidney cancer. CDR3s include the opening cysteine and the closing phenylalanine or tryptophan. The order of the fields is J gene, CDR3 length, V gene, CDR3 protein.

j_call: TRBJ1-2; cdr3_length: 18; v_call: TRBV19; cdr3_aa: CASSMGLLLQGSEYGYTF
j_call: TRBJ1-2; cdr3_length: 13; v_call: TRBV5-5; cdr3_aa: CASSTDREGGYTF
j_call: TRBJ1-2; cdr3_length: 12; v_call: TRBV30; cdr3_aa: CAWSSRSYGYTF
j_call: TRBJ1-5; cdr3_length: 13; v_call: TRBV27; cdr3_aa: CASSDLFNQPQHF
j_call: TRBJ1-1; cdr3_length: 14; v_call: TRBV6-6; cdr3_aa: CASSPEGGYTEAFF
j_call: TRBJ1-2; cdr3_length: 15; v_call: TRBV5-1; cdr3_aa: CASSITGQGDYGYTF
j_call: TRBJ2-2; cdr3_length: 14; v_call: TRBV5-1; cdr3_aa: CASRAGEGAGELFF
j_call: TRBJ1-5; cdr3_length: 13; v_call: TRBV7-2; cdr3_aa: CASSPRGDQPQHF
j_call: TRBJ1-5; cdr3_length: 16; v_call: TRBV5-5; cdr3_aa: CASSLDSRVSNQPQHF
j_call: TRBJ2-1; cdr3_length: 15; v_call: TRBV14; cdr3_aa: CASSLQRSSYNEQFF
j_call: TRBJ2-1; cdr3_length: 13; v_call: TRBV6-1; cdr3_aa: CASRETGRNEQFF
j_call: TRBJ1-2; cdr3_length: 16; v_call: TRBV15; cdr3_aa: CATSRDGTGALYGYTF
j_call: TRBJ2-1; cdr3_length: 14; v_call: TRBV28; cdr3_aa: CASMSGSAGNEQFF